These T cell receptor beta chains were read from a single sample in a study of blood T cell repertoires in COVID-19. Repertoires were generated with immunoSEQ multiplex PCR, while TCRdb's copy carries only in-frame clones and drops some. The sample holds roughly 300,000 clones; 92% are singletons and the top ten take about 18%. Source material: PBMCs or T cells enriched from blood (not recorded which). The receptors here all came from a woman aged 25-40 years who had recovered from COVID-19. Each CDR3 is given with its conserved first and last residue. A D gene is named only where the DNA matches it firmly. A row's size may be missing; if present it is once, few, many or a size class.

CASSLGRGGSEAFF	TGCGCCAGCAGCTTGGGACGGGGTGGGAGTGAAGCTTTCTTT	NA	NA	TRBV5-1	TRBJ1-1
CASSVDRGLADVNEQFF	TGTGCCAGCAGCGTAGATCGTGGACTAGCGGACGTCAATGAGCAGTTCTTC	TRBD2	NA	TRBV9	TRBJ2-1
CASSPAGAEYGYTF	TGTGCCAGCAGTCCCGCGGGGGCGGAATATGGCTACACCTTC	NA	NA	TRBV6-5	TRBJ1-2
CASRPGQGGAEAFF	TGCGCCAGCAGACCCGGACAGGGAGGCGCTGAAGCTTTCTTT	TRBD1	NA	TRBV5-1	TRBJ1-1
CASSWIQETDEQYF	TGTGCCAGCAGCTGGATACAGGAAACGGACGAGCAGTACTTC	NA	NA	TRBV7-9	TRBJ2-7
CATSGEGTGVRETQYF	TGTGCCACCAGTGGTGAGGGGACAGGGGTGCGGGAGACCCAGTACTTC	TRBD1	NA	TRBV24-1	TRBJ2-5
CASSLGRMEDTQYF	TGTGCCAGCAGCTTAGGCAGGATGGAAGATACGCAGTATTTT	NA	NA	TRBV7-3	TRBJ2-3
CSASRSTNYGYTF	TGCAGTGCTAGTCGGAGTACTAACTATGGCTACACCTTC	NA	NA	TRBV20-1	TRBJ1-2
CASRPGQGVYEQYF	TGTGCCAGCAGGCCGGGACAGGGAGTCTACGAGCAGTACTTC	TRBD1	NA	TRBV2	TRBJ2-7
CASSPRPGELFF	TGTGCCAGCTCACCACGGCCCGGGGAGCTGTTTTTT	NA	NA	TRBV18	TRBJ2-2
CASSPGDRASGNTIYF	TGCGCCAGCAGCCCGGGGGACAGGGCCTCTGGAAACACCATATATTTT	TRBD1	NA	TRBV5-1	TRBJ1-3
CASSQGTRGTQYF	TGTGCCAGCAGCCAGGGGACTAGAGGGACCCAGTACTTC	TRBD2	NA	TRBV11-3	TRBJ2-5
CASSLHRGFTEAFF	TGTGCCAGCAGCTTACACAGGGGTTTCACTGAAGCTTTCTTT	TRBD1	NA	TRBV7-2	TRBJ1-1
CASSQQVTGELFF	TGTGCCAGCAGCCAACAGGTGACGGGGGAGCTGTTTTTT	NA	NA	TRBV9	TRBJ2-2
CASSPGSPYEQYF	TGTGCCAGCAGTCCGGGTAGCCCCTACGAGCAGTACTTC	NA	NA	TRBV28	TRBJ2-7
CATSEPAGGPGDTQYF	TGTGCCACCAGTGAACCAGCGGGAGGGCCCGGAGATACGCAGTATTTT	TRBD2	NA	TRBV24-1	TRBJ2-3
CASRSTGGYTF	TGTGCCAGCAGGTCCACTGGTGGCTACACCTTC	NA	NA	TRBV28	TRBJ1-2
CASSQESDSLSYEQYF	TGTGCCAGCAGCCAAGAATCGGACAGCTTATCCTACGAGCAGTACTTC	NA	NA	TRBV4-2	TRBJ2-7
CASRREVNEQFF	TGTGCCAGCAGGCGGGAGGTAAATGAGCAGTTCTTC	TRBD2	NA	TRBV2	TRBJ2-1
CASRQVSYNEQFF	TGTGCCAGCAGGCAAGTTAGTTACAATGAGCAGTTCTTC	NA	few	TRBV2	TRBJ2-1
CASSGGTSGRHTDTQYF	TGTGCCAGCAGCGGGGGGACTAGCGGGCGCCACACAGATACGCAGTATTTT	TRBD2	NA	TRBV11-3	TRBJ2-3
CASSTLQGAAEKLFF	TGTGCCAGCAGCACCTTACAGGGGGCGGCTGAAAAACTGTTTTTT	TRBD1	NA	TRBV5-5	TRBJ1-4
CASSFSAGQGYTF	TGTGCCAGCAGTTTTTCCGCGGGACAGGGCTACACCTTC	TRBD1	NA	TRBV28	TRBJ1-2
CASSQDGVKQFF	TGCGCCAGCAGCCAAGATGGAGTAAAGCAGTTCTTC	NA	NA	TRBV4-3	TRBJ2-1
CATSPTGGYEQYF	TGTGCCACCAGCCCCACCGGGGGGTACGAGCAGTACTTC	TRBD2	once	TRBV15	TRBJ2-7
CASSSGTEDYGYTF	TGTGCCAGCAGTTCCGGGACAGAGGACTATGGCTACACCTTC	TRBD1	NA	TRBV28	TRBJ1-2
CASSFSSRGEQFF	TGTGCCAGCAGCTTCTCCTCCCGGGGGGAGCAGTTCTTC	NA	few	TRBV7-3	TRBJ2-1
CASSSGLAGPFTDTQYF	TGTGCCAGCAGCTCGGGACTAGCGGGGCCCTTCACAGATACGCAGTATTTT	TRBD2	NA	TRBV5-5	TRBJ2-3
CASSTSTYRGGEDTEAFF	TGTGCCAGCTCAACAAGTACATACAGGGGAGGTGAGGACACTGAAGCTTTCTTT	TRBD1	NA	TRBV18	TRBJ1-1
CAISDGLGATDTQYF	TGTGCCATCAGTGACGGGCTGGGGGCCACAGATACGCAGTATTTT	NA	NA	TRBV10-3	TRBJ2-3
CASSQTTGFYNEQFF	TGTGCCAGCAGCCAGACGACAGGGTTCTACAATGAGCAGTTCTTC	TRBD1	NA	TRBV3-1/TRBV3-2	TRBJ2-1
CASSIPGPRNEQFF	TGTGCCAGCAGTATCCCGGGTCCGAGGAATGAGCAGTTCTTC	NA	NA	TRBV25-1	TRBJ2-1
CASSAVNEARSYEQYF	TGCGCCAGCAGTGCCGTTAATGAGGCGCGGTCCTACGAGCAGTACTTC	NA	NA	TRBV10-1	TRBJ2-7
CATPRQGDYGYTF	TGTGCCACCCCCCGACAGGGAGATTATGGCTACACCTTC	TRBD1	NA	TRBV7-9	TRBJ1-2
CASSLSEGSYNEQFF	TGCGCCAGCAGCCTCTCGGAGGGCTCCTACAATGAGCAGTTCTTC	NA	few	TRBV4-1	TRBJ2-1
CASSLAQGNTQYF	TGTGCCAGCAGCTTAGCGCAGGGCAATACGCAGTATTTT	NA	NA	TRBV7-2	TRBJ2-3